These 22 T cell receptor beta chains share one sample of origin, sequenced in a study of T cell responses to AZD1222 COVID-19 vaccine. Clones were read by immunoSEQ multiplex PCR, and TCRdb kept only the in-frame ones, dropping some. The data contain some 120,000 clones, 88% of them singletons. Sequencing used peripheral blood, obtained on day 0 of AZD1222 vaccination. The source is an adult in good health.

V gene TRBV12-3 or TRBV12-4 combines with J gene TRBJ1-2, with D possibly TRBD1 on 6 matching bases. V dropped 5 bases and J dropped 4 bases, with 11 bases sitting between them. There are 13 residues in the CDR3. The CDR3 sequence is CASSKDSPYGYTF. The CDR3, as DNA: TGTGCCAGCAGTAAGGACAGCCCCTATGGCTACACCTTC.

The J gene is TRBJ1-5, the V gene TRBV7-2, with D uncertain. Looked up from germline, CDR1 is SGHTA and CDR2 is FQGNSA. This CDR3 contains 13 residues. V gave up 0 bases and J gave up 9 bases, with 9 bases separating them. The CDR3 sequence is CASSLAASGPQHF. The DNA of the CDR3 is TGTGCCAGCAGCTTAGCGGCCAGTGGGCCCCAGCATTTT.

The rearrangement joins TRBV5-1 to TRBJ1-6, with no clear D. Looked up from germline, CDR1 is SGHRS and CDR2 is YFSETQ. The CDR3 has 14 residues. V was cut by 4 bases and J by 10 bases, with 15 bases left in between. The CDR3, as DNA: TGCGCCAGCAGCCCCTTGGAGGGCCGATCACCCCTCCACTTT. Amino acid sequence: CASSPLEGRSPLHF.

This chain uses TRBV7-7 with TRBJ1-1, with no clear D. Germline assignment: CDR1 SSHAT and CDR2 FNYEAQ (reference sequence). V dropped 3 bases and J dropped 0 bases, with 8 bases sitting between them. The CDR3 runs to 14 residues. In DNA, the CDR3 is TGTGCCAGCAGCTTTATTGAGGTGAACACTGAAGCTTTCTTT. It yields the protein CASSFIEVNTEAFF.

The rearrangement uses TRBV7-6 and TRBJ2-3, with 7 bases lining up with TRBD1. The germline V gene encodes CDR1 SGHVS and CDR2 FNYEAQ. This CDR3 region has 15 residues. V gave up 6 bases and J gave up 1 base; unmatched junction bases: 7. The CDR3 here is CASRIGQEGTDTQYF. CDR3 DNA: TGTGCCAGCAGAATAGGACAGGAAGGCACAGATACGCAGTATTTT. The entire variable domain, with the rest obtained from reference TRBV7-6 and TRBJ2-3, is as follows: GAGVSQSPRYKVTKRGQDVALRCDPISGHVSLYWYRQALGQGPEFLTYFNYEAQQDKSGLPNDRFSAERPEGSISTLTIQRTEQRDSAMYRCASRIGQEGTDTQYFGPGTRLTVL.

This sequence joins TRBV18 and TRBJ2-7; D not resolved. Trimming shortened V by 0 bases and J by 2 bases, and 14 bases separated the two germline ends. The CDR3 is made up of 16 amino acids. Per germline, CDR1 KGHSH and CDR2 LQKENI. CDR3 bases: TGTGCCAGCTCACCACCCGGCGGAAGCCAGGCCTACGAGCAGTACTTC. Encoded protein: CASSPPGGSQAYEQYF. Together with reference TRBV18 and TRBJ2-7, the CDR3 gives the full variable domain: NAGVMQNPRHLVRRRGQEARLRCSPMKGHSHVYWYRQLPEEGLKFMVYLQKENIIDESGMPKERFSAEFPKEGPSILRIQQVVRGDSAAYFCASSPPGGSQAYEQYFGPGTRLTVT.

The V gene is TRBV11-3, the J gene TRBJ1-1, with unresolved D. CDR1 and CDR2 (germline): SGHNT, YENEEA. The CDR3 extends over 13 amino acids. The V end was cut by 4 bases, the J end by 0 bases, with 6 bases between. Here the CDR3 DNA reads TGTGCCAGCAGCTCAGAAATGAACACTGAAGCTTTCTTT. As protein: CASSSEMNTEAFF. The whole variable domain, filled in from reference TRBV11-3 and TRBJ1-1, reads EAGVVQSPRYKIIEKKQPVAFWCNPISGHNTLYWYLQNLGQGPELLIRYENEEAVDDSQLPKDRFSAERLKGVDSTLKIQPAELGDSAVYLCASSSEMNTEAFFGQGTRLTVV.

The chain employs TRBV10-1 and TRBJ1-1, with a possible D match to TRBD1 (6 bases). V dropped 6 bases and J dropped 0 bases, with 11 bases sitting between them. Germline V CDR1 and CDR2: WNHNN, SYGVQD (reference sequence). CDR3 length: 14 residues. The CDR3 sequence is CASRKGHMNTEAFF. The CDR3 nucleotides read TGCGCCAGCAGGAAGGGACATATGAACACTGAAGCTTTCTTT.

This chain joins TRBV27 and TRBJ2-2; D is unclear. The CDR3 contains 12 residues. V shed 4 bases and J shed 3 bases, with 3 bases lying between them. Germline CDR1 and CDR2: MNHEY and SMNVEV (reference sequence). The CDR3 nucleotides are TGTGCCAGCAGTTGGGACACCGGGGAGCTGTTTTTT. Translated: CASSWDTGELFF.

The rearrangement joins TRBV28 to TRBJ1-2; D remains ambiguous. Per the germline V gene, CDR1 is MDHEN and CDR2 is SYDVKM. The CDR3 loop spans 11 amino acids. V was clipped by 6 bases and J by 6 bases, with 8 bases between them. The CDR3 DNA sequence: TGTGCCAGCAGCGCCTCCGATGGCTACACCTTC. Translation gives CASSASDGYTF.

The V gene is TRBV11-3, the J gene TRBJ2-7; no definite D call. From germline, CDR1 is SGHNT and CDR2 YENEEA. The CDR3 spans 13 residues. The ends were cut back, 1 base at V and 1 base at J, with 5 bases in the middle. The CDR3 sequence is CASSLGDSYEQYF. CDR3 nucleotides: TGTGCCAGCAGCTTAGGGGATTCCTACGAGCAGTACTTC.

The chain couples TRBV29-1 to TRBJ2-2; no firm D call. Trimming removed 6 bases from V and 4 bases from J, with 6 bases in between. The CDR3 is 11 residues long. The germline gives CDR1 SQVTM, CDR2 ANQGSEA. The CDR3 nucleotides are TGCAGCGTCCGCACCACCGGGGAGCTGTTTTTT. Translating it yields CSVRTTGELFF.

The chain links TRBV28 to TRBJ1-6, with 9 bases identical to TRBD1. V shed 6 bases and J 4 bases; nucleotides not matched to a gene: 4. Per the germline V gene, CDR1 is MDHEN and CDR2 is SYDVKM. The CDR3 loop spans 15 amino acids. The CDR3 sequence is CASRQQGAYNSPLHF. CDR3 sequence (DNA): TGTGCCAGCAGGCAACAGGGGGCGTATAATTCACCCCTCCACTTT.

The CDR3 is CASSSEFGLPGGYTF. DNA for the CDR3: TGTGCCAGCAGCAGTGAGTTCGGGCTCCCTGGAGGCTACACCTTC. The chain employs TRBV6-5 and TRBJ1-2, with D hard to call. This CDR3 spans 15 amino acids. Per the germline V gene, CDR1 is MNHEY and CDR2 is SVGAGI. V lost 6 bases to trimming and J lost 8 bases, with 22 bases between them.

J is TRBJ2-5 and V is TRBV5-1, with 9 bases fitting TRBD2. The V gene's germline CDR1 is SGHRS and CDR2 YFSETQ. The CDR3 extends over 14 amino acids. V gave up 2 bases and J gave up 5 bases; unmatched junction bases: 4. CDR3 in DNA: TGCGCCAGCAGCTTAGCGGGGGGTCCGGAGACCCAGTACTTC. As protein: CASSLAGGPETQYF.

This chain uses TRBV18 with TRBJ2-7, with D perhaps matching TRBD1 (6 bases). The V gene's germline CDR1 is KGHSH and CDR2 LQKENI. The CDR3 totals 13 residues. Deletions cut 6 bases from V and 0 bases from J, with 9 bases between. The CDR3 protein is CASSGQVSYEQYF. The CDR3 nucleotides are TGTGCCAGCTCGGGACAAGTCTCCTACGAGCAGTACTTC.

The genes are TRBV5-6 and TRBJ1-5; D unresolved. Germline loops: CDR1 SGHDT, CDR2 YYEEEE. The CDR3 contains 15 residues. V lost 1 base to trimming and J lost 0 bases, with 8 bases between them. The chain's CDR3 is CASSLWQLSNQPQHF. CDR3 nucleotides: TGTGCCAGCAGCTTGTGGCAACTTAGCAATCAGCCCCAGCATTTT.

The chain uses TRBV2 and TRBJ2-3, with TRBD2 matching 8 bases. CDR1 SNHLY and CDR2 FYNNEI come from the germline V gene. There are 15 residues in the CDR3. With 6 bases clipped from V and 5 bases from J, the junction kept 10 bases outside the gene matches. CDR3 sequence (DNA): TGTGCCAGCAGGACTAGCGAGAGAATCGGAGATACGCAGTATTTT. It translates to CASRTSERIGDTQYF.

The DNA of the CDR3 is TGTGCCAGCAGCCGAACCGGGACAACCTACGAGCAGTACTTC. Translated: CASSRTGTTYEQYF. V gene TRBV9 combines with J gene TRBJ2-7, with D perhaps TRBD1 (6 bases). V was shortened by 4 bases and J by 2 bases, with 13 bases between the two germline ends. Germline V gene data show CDR1 as SGDLS and CDR2 as YYNGEE. The CDR3 totals 14 residues. The variable domain in full, completed from reference TRBV9 and TRBJ2-7, reads DSGVTQTPKHLITATGQRVTLRCSPRSGDLSVYWYQQSLDQGLQFLIQYYNGEERAKGNILERFSAQQFPDLHSELNLSSLELGDSALYFCASSRTGTTYEQYFGPGTRLTVT.

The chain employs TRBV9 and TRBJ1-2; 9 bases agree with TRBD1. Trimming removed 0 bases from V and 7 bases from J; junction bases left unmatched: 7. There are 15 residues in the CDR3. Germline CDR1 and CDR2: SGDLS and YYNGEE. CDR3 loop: CASSVAGQGLSGYTF. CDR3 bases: TGTGCCAGCAGCGTAGCAGGACAGGGGTTGAGTGGCTACACCTTC.

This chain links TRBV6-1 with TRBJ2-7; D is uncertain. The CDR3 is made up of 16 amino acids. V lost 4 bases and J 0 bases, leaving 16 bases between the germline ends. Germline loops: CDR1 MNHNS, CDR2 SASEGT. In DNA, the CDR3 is TGTGCCAGCAGTGCCGGCAGGTTACCACACTCCTACGAGCAGTACTTC. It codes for CASSAGRLPHSYEQYF.

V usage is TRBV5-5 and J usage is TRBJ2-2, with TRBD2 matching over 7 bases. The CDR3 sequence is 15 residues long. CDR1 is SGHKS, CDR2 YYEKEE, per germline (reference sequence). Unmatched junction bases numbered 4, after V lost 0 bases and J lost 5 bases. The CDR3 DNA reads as TGTGCCAGCAGCTTGGGCACTAGCGTGACCGGGGAGCTGTTTTTT. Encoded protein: CASSLGTSVTGELFF.